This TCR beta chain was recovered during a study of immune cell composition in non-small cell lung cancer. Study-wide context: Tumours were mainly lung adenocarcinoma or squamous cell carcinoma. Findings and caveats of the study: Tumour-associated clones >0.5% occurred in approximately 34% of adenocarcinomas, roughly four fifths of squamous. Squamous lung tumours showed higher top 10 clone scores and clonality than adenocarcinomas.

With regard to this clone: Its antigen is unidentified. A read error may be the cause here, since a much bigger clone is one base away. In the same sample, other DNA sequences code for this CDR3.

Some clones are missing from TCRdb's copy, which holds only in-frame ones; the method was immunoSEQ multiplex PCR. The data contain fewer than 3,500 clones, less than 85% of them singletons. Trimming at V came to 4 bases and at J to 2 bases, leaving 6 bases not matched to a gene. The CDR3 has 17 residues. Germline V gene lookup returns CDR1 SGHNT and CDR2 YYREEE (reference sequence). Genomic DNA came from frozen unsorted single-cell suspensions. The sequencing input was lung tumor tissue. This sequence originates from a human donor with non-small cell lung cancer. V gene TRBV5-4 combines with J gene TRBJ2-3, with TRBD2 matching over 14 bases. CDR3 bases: TGTGCCAGCAGCGTCAGACTAGCGGGAGGGCCCACAGATACGCAGTATTTT. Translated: CASSVRLAGGPTDTQYF. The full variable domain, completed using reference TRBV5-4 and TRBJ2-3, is ETGVTQSPTHLIKTRGQQVTLRCSSQSGHNTVSWYQQALGQGPQFIFQYYREEENGRGNFPPRFSGLQFPNYSSELNVNALELDDSALYLCASSVRLAGGPTDTQYFGPGTRLTVL.